The entry below describes one TCR beta chain. Its antigen is as yet unknown. The PCR contained 60 Vbeta and 13 Jbeta primers. Produced via immunoSEQ multiplex PCR; TCRdb's table is partial and in-frame only. The table includes fewer than 70,000 clones, around 66% detected once. This record belongs to a study of cytomegalovirus exposure and HLA in healthy donors. Germline values: CDR1 SGHVS, CDR2 FNYEAQ. V lost 5 bases and J lost 0, with 10 bases in between. The CDR3 loop spans 14 amino acids. Study findings and constraints: In an earlier analysis, productive rearrangement rates for most beta V segments clustered near 87% or 30%. In a later analysis, across HLA loci, associated TCR counts were highest for DRB1, lowest for HLA-C. Several of the most significant clusters were apparently associated with common viral pathogens in a later analysis.

The specimen sequenced was PBMCs. The chain employs TRBV7-6 and TRBJ2-5, with D unresolved. This receptor was obtained from a male donor in good health and CMV-seropositive. CDR3 loop: CASSRRAYQETQYF. The CDR3 coding sequence is TGTGCCAGCAGCCGGCGAGCGTACCAAGAGACCCAGTACTTC.